These 30 T cell receptor beta chains were sequenced from one sample in a study of early T cells in non-severe SARS-CoV-2 infection. TCRdb independently ran MiXCR on the 5' RACE reads; one entry per CDR3 protein. Among over 85,000 distinct CDR3 sequences, around 12% were seen once, and the ten largest hold about 5.7%. The sequenced material came from whole blood. These receptors came from an adult who was a healthcare worker with PCR-confirmed SARS-CoV-2 infection or an uninfected control (not recorded which).

This clonotype was detected a few times. This chain uses TRBV20-1 with TRBJ2-2; the D is unclear. The CDR3 is 15 residues long. The germline V gene has CDR1 DFQATT and CDR2 SNEGSKA (reference sequence). The germline V and J ends were trimmed by 0 bases and 0 bases, with 8 bases remaining between them. CDR3 DNA sequence: TGCAGTGCTAGAGATGGCTCCGCGAACACCGGGGAGCTGTTTTTT. Translated: CSARDGSANTGELFF.

This clonotype was detected many times. The rearrangement joins TRBV28 to TRBJ1-5; 7 bases are shared with TRBD1. The CDR3 extends over 15 amino acids. Germline lookup yields CDR1 MDHEN and CDR2 SYDVKM. Losses at the gene ends were 6 bases for V and 3 bases for J; bases not matched to a gene: 8. CDR3 region: CASRVGGQPNQPQHF. The DNA for the CDR3 is TGTGCCAGCAGAGTGGGGGGACAGCCCAATCAGCCCCAGCATTTT. The full variable domain, completed using reference TRBV28 and TRBJ1-5, is DVKVTQSSRYLVKRTGEKVFLECVQDMDHENMFWYRQDPGLGLRLIYFSYDVKMKEKGDIPEGYSVSREKKERFSLILESASTNQTSMYLCASRVGGQPNQPQHFGDGTRLSIL.

This chain connects TRBV29-1 to TRBJ2-1; no clear D gene. The CDR3 length is 12 residues. The V end was cut by 7 bases, the J end by 12 bases, with 19 bases between. Germline CDR1 is SQVTM and CDR2 is ANQGSEA. CDR3 protein: CSASANLGRQFF. The DNA for the CDR3 is TGCAGCGCTTCAGCCAATCTAGGAAGGCAGTTCTTC.

This clonotype was detected a few times. The chain employs TRBV6-1 and TRBJ2-5; D gene unclear. Germline V lookup: CDR1 MNHNS, CDR2 SASEGT. The CDR3 spans 14 residues. The V end was cut by 3 bases, the J end by 4 bases, with 12 bases between. The CDR3 coding sequence is TGTGCCAGCAGTGAGAGAACACGAGGAGAGACCCAGTACTTC. Translated, it gives CASSERTRGETQYF.

This rearrangement joins TRBV19 to TRBJ2-1, with 9 bases lining up with TRBD2. This CDR3 comprises 15 residues. After removal of 6 bases from V and 0 bases from J, the junction contained 3 bases not matched to a gene. The V gene's germline CDR1 is LNHDA and CDR2 SQIVND (reference sequence). The CDR3 DNA reads as TGTGCCAGTAGAACACTAGCGGGCTCCTACAATGAGCAGTTCTTC. Its translation: CASRTLAGSYNEQFF.

The chain combines TRBV24-1 with TRBJ1-2; TRBD1 might be the D (5 bases). Germline V gene sequence: CDR1 KGHDR, CDR2 SFDVKD. This CDR3 spans 14 amino acids. Trimming cost V 4 bases and J 5 bases, with 13 bases left between them. CDR3 in DNA: TGTGCCACCAGTGACCGTGGGACGAAATATGGCTACACCTTC. It specifies CATSDRGTKYGYTF.

This clonotype was seen a few times. The V gene is TRBV7-2, the J gene TRBJ2-7; 9 bases align to TRBD2. The V gene's germline CDR1 is SGHTA and CDR2 FQGNSA. Unmatched junction bases numbered 6, after V lost 3 bases and J lost 6 bases. The length of the CDR3 is 14 residues. DNA of the CDR3: TGTGCCAGCAGCTTCGGGACTAGCCAGGGCGAGCAGTACTTC. Its translation is CASSFGTSQGEQYF.

The chain couples TRBV11-1 to TRBJ2-3; 9 bases align to TRBD2. Looked up from germline, CDR1 is SGHAT and CDR2 is FQDESV (reference sequence). J gave up 2 bases and V 3 bases, and 3 bases lay outside the gene matches. The CDR3 consists of 15 residues. The CDR3, as DNA: TGTGCCAGCAGCTTCAGACTAGCGGTCACAGATACGCAGTATTTT. Encoded protein: CASSFRLAVTDTQYF. The full variable domain, rest sourced from reference TRBV11-1 and TRBJ2-3, is EAEVAQSPRYKITEKSQAVAFWCDPISGHATLYWYRQILGQGPELLVQFQDESVVDDSQLPKDRFSAERLKGVDSTLKIQPAELGDSAMYLCASSFRLAVTDTQYFGPGTRLTVL.

The CDR3 nucleotides read TGTGCCAGCAGCGCGAACTCGCGGGAAAAACTGTTTTTT. Translated, it gives CASSANSREKLFF. V is TRBV11-1 and J is TRBJ1-4; no clear D gene. Trimming shortened V by 5 bases and J by 8 bases, and 12 bases separated the two germline ends. Germline CDR1 reads SGHAT; CDR2 reads FQDESV (reference sequence). There are 13 residues in the CDR3.

This clonotype has only a few counts. The chain recombines TRBV28 with TRBJ2-7, with 7 bases fitting TRBD2. In germline, CDR1 is MDHEN, CDR2 SYDVKM. This CDR3 is 14 amino acids long. V shed 5 bases and J 2 bases; nucleotides not matched to a gene: 6. CDR3 nucleotides: TGTGCCAGCAGTCCAGCGGGATCCCCCTACGAGCAGTACTTC. This codes for CASSPAGSPYEQYF.

The V gene is TRBV3-1, the J gene TRBJ2-1; no definite D call. Germline assignment: CDR1 LGHDT and CDR2 YNNKEL (reference sequence). With 2 bases removed from V and 10 bases from J, the gap between germline ends came to 6 bases. This CDR3 comprises 11 residues. The CDR3 region has the DNA TGTGCCAGCAGCCAAATAACCGAGCAGTTCTTC. This codes for CASSQITEQFF.

This clonotype was detected many times. This chain uses TRBV5-6 with TRBJ1-1; D not resolved. This CDR3 comprises 14 residues. Trimming shortened V by 0 bases and J by 4 bases, and 10 bases separated the two germline ends. The germline V gene encodes CDR1 SGHDT and CDR2 YYEEEE. DNA of the CDR3: TGTGCCAGCAGCTTGGCGGCATTCGGCACTGAAGCTTTCTTT. Protein sequence: CASSLAAFGTEAFF.

This clonotype was observed a handful of times. The rearrangement joins TRBV20-1 to TRBJ1-3; tentative D call: TRBD1 (5 bases). The CDR3 length is 14 residues. Germline V gene data show CDR1 as DFQATT and CDR2 as SNEGSKA (reference sequence). V lost 4 bases and J 2 bases, leaving 12 bases between the germline ends. CDR3: CSANPGGTGNTIYF. CDR3 nucleotide sequence: TGCAGTGCTAACCCCGGGGGAACTGGAAACACCATATATTTT.

The chain links TRBV11-2 to TRBJ2-3, with D unclear. CDR3 length equals 15 residues. V lost 4 bases and J lost 2, with 13 bases in between. The germline gives CDR1 SGHAT, CDR2 FQNNGV. The CDR3 DNA reads as TGTGCCAGCAGCTCATGGGCGCTTTCCACAGATACGCAGTATTTT. Encoded protein: CASSSWALSTDTQYF.

This clonotype was picked up a small number of times. The chain combines TRBV7-2 with TRBJ2-5, with D possibly TRBD1 on 6 matching bases. The CDR3 is 14 residues long. V was trimmed by 1 base and J by 4 bases, leaving 10 bases between them. Germline values: CDR1 SGHTA, CDR2 FQGNSA. CDR3 region: CASSLDRAGETQYF. DNA of the CDR3: TGTGCCAGCAGCTTAGACAGGGCTGGAGAGACCCAGTACTTC.

This clonotype was counted at least ten times. The genes are TRBV11-2 and TRBJ2-7; the D is unclear. The CDR3 length is 14 residues. Trimming left V 5 bases short and J 2 bases short, with 13 bases between. Germline CDR1 is SGHAT and CDR2 is FQNNGV. CDR3 DNA: TGTGCCAGCAGCCCTAACTTACGCCCCTACGAGCAGTACTTC. Its protein product is CASSPNLRPYEQYF.

This clonotype has at least ten counts. The rearrangement links TRBV7-9 to TRBJ2-7; 9 bases map to TRBD2. Germline assignment: CDR1 SEHNR and CDR2 FQNEAQ (reference sequence). The V gene end was trimmed by 4 bases and the J gene end by 7 bases; junction bases not matched to a gene: 8. There are 14 residues in the CDR3. The CDR3 loop is CASSSAGGPEEQYF. The CDR3 nucleotides read TGTGCCAGCAGCTCCGCGGGAGGGCCTGAGGAGCAGTACTTC.

V and J are TRBV29-1 and TRBJ2-7; TRBD1 aligns across 8 bases. Germline trimming cut 6 bases from V and 2 bases from J; bases unmatched to any gene: 3. The CDR3 totals 12 residues. In germline, CDR1 is SQVTM, CDR2 ANQGSEA. The chain's CDR3 is CSVGTGTYEQYF. CDR3 nucleotide sequence: TGCAGCGTGGGGACAGGAACCTACGAGCAGTACTTC.

This clonotype was counted at least ten times. The rearrangement links TRBV5-1 to TRBJ2-1; D is unclear. Trimming shortened V by 2 bases and J by 5 bases, and 14 bases separated the two germline ends. The CDR3 has 15 residues. The germline CDR1 and CDR2 sequences are SGHRS and YFSETQ. CDR3 sequence: CASSLGTTLNNEQFF. In DNA, the CDR3 is TGCGCCAGCAGCTTAGGTACGACCCTGAACAATGAGCAGTTCTTC.

This clonotype has only a few counts. The gene calls are TRBV5-1 and TRBJ2-1; possible D gene TRBD2, 6 bases. The CDR3 loop spans 14 amino acids. The germline V gene encodes CDR1 SGHRS and CDR2 YFSETQ. The germline V and J ends were trimmed by 5 bases and 4 bases, with 13 bases remaining between them. The CDR3 spells CASRAWREYNEQFF. The CDR3 DNA reads as TGCGCCAGCAGGGCTTGGCGGGAATACAATGAGCAGTTCTTC.

This clonotype was counted a few times. The chain combines TRBV27 with TRBJ2-5; D may be TRBD1 (5 bases). The V gene's germline CDR1 is MNHEY and CDR2 SMNVEV (reference sequence). Trimming took 1 base from V and 5 from J, leaving 14 bases between them. CDR3 size: 15 residues. This CDR3 reads CASSLFAGCKETQYF. CDR3 bases: TGTGCCAGCAGTTTATTTGCAGGGTGCAAGGAGACCCAGTACTTC.

The V call is TRBV6-1, the J call TRBJ2-6; tentative D call: TRBD1 (5 bases). The CDR3 extends over 14 amino acids. Germline assignment: CDR1 MNHNS and CDR2 SASEGT. Trimming took off 7 bases at V and 2 bases at J, with 9 bases between the two ends. CDR3 protein: CASKGSPGANVLTF. The CDR3 coding sequence is TGTGCCAGCAAGGGGTCTCCTGGGGCCAACGTCCTGACTTTC.

The chain uses TRBV20-1 and TRBJ2-7; D may be TRBD1 (6 bases). Trimming removed 2 bases at V and 3 bases at J, with 20 bases between. The length of the CDR3 is 16 residues. Per germline, CDR1 DFQATT and CDR2 SNEGSKA (reference sequence). The CDR3 spells CSARRSQLQGHYEQYF. The CDR3 region has the DNA TGCAGTGCTAGACGTAGCCAGCTTCAGGGACACTACGAGCAGTACTTC.

This clonotype was detected ten times or more. V usage is TRBV18 and J usage is TRBJ2-1, with TRBD2 identical over 13 bases. The CDR3 has 17 amino acids. V lost 3 bases and J lost 7; bases outside the gene matches: 9. The germline CDR1 and CDR2 sequences are KGHSH and LQKENI. The CDR3, as DNA: TGTGCCAGCTCACCCTCTCCGGGACTAGCGGGAAAGAATGAGCAGTTCTTC. This translates into CASSPSPGLAGKNEQFF. Full variable domain (remainder filled in from reference TRBV18 and TRBJ2-1): NAGVMQNPRHLVRRRGQEARLRCSPMKGHSHVYWYRQLPEEGLKFMVYLQKENIIDESGMPKERFSAEFPKEGPSILRIQQVVRGDSAAYFCASSPSPGLAGKNEQFFGPGTRLTVL.

The V call is TRBV28, the J call TRBJ2-5; 9 nucleotides match TRBD1. CDR3 size: 16 residues. V lost 5 bases to trimming and J lost 7 bases; unmatched junction nucleotides: 14. The V gene's germline CDR1 is MDHEN and CDR2 SYDVKM. DNA for the CDR3: TGTGCCAGCAGTCCCCCCTTTAGGACAGGGGCGGGGACCCAGTACTTC. Translated, it gives CASSPPFRTGAGTQYF.

This clonotype was counted many times. The chain combines TRBV2 with TRBJ2-3, with D hard to call. The CDR3 has 12 amino acids. V lost 6 bases and J lost 4, with 8 bases in between. Germline V CDR1 and CDR2: SNHLY, FYNNEI. CDR3 sequence reads: CASRGLPDTQYF. CDR3 DNA: TGTGCCAGCAGGGGTCTACCAGATACGCAGTATTTT.

The J gene is TRBJ2-1, the V gene TRBV7-8; D may be TRBD2 (6 bases). In germline, CDR1 is SGHVS, CDR2 FQNEAQ. The V and J ends lost 4 bases and 6 bases respectively, with 13 bases between them. The CDR3 is 14 amino acids. CDR3 protein: CASSSASVRNEQFF. The CDR3 DNA sequence: TGTGCCAGCAGCTCCGCTAGCGTGCGCAATGAGCAGTTCTTC.

This clonotype was observed a handful of times. This chain joins TRBV7-2 and TRBJ1-2, with 8 bases fitting TRBD1. V shed 4 bases and J 4 bases; nucleotides not matched to a gene: 5. CDR3 length: 14 amino acids. The germline V gene encodes CDR1 SGHTA and CDR2 FQGNSA. CDR3 in amino acids: CASSSLTGGYGYTF. The CDR3 coding sequence is TGTGCCAGCAGCTCCTTAACAGGGGGCTATGGCTACACCTTC.

This clonotype was detected ten times or more. The gene calls are TRBV20-1 and TRBJ2-3; D is unclear. V was shortened by 3 bases and J by 9 bases, with 16 bases between the two germline ends. The CDR3 spans 13 residues. Germline CDR1 DFQATT, CDR2 SNEGSKA (reference sequence). CDR3 region: CSASKPGSGTQYF. The CDR3 DNA sequence: TGCAGTGCTAGTAAGCCCGGGTCAGGCACGCAGTATTTT.

The chain uses TRBV25-1 and TRBJ2-7, with a possible D match to TRBD2 (6 bases). Germline CDR1 reads MGHDK; CDR2 reads SYGVNS. This CDR3 spans 15 amino acids. V gave up 8 bases and J gave up 2 bases, with 19 bases separating them. The CDR3 loop is CASGHWGPGAYEQYF. The CDR3 bases are TGTGCCAGCGGTCACTGGGGTCCGGGGGCCTACGAGCAGTACTTC.